A selection of T cell receptor beta chains follows, all from one sample in a study of OX40 agonist ivuxolimab in advanced cancers. Libraries were prepared by immunoSEQ multiplex PCR; TCRdb keeps only in-frame clonotypes and omits some of them. Of about 92,000 clones in the sample, approximately 91% were seen once. Sequenced material: CD4+ or CD8+ T cells sorted from blood, taken in a trial of the OX40 agonist ivuxolimab. These receptor sequences come from an adult with an advanced solid tumor such as melanoma, head and neck, liver or kidney cancer. CDR3s include the opening cysteine and the closing phenylalanine or tryptophan. Fields, in order: J gene, clone size, D gene, V gene, CDR3 DNA, CDR3 protein. A D gene is named only where the DNA matches it firmly. A row's size may be missing; if present it is once, few, many or a size class.

j_call: TRBJ2-2; clone_size: once; d_call: TRBD2; v_call: TRBV7-2; cdr3_nt: TGTGCCAGCAGCTTTTTGGGACTAGCGGGAGCGGGCGGGGAGCTGTTTTTT; cdr3_aa: CASSFLGLAGAGGELFF
j_call: TRBJ2-5; clone_size: NA; d_call: NA; v_call: TRBV28; cdr3_nt: TGTGCCAGCACGACACTTCAAGAGACCCAGTACTTC; cdr3_aa: CASTTLQETQYF
j_call: TRBJ2-2; clone_size: NA; d_call: TRBD1; v_call: TRBV7-3; cdr3_nt: TGTGCCAGCAGCCGGGACAGGGGAGAGAACACCGGGGAGCTGTTTTTT; cdr3_aa: CASSRDRGENTGELFF
j_call: TRBJ1-5; clone_size: NA; d_call: NA; v_call: TRBV7-2; cdr3_nt: TGTGCCAGCAGCTTAGGTGTTACGTATCCCCAGCATTTT; cdr3_aa: CASSLGVTYPQHF
j_call: TRBJ2-1; clone_size: once; d_call: TRBD2; v_call: TRBV7-3; cdr3_nt: TGTGCCAGCAGCCGCGGGAGTTTGGGTGAGCAGTTCTTC; cdr3_aa: CASSRGSLGEQFF
j_call: TRBJ2-6; clone_size: few; d_call: NA; v_call: TRBV7-2; cdr3_nt: TGTGCCAGCAGCCGAGGGGGCTCTGGGGCCAACGTCCTGACTTTC; cdr3_aa: CASSRGGSGANVLTF
j_call: TRBJ2-3; clone_size: NA; d_call: NA; v_call: TRBV7-2; cdr3_nt: TGTGCCAGCAGCTTAGGCCCAGATACGCAGTATTTT; cdr3_aa: CASSLGPDTQYF
j_call: TRBJ2-2; clone_size: NA; d_call: NA; v_call: TRBV6-1; cdr3_nt: TGTGCCAGCAGACCCTCACAAGTTAACACCGGGGAGCTGTTTTTT; cdr3_aa: CASRPSQVNTGELFF
j_call: TRBJ2-1; clone_size: once; d_call: TRBD1; v_call: TRBV5-1; cdr3_nt: TGCGCCAGCAGCTTGGTTACAGGGGGCCCTTTCGAATACAATGAGCAGTTCTTC; cdr3_aa: CASSLVTGGPFEYNEQFF
j_call: TRBJ2-2; clone_size: NA; d_call: NA; v_call: TRBV7-2; cdr3_nt: TGTGCCAGCAGCTTATTGAGGTCCCCCGGGGAGCTGTTTTTT; cdr3_aa: CASSLLRSPGELFF
j_call: TRBJ2-5; clone_size: once; d_call: NA; v_call: TRBV10-3; cdr3_nt: TGTGCCATCAGGAGCTTCGGGGAGACCCAGTACTTC; cdr3_aa: CAIRSFGETQYF
j_call: TRBJ2-1; clone_size: NA; d_call: NA; v_call: TRBV18; cdr3_nt: TGTGCCAGCTCACTCTCGGACAGAAAGGTTTCCAATGAGCAGTTCTTC; cdr3_aa: CASSLSDRKVSNEQFF
j_call: TRBJ1-6; clone_size: NA; d_call: TRBD1; v_call: TRBV7-2; cdr3_nt: TGTGCCAGCAGAACAGGGGGCAGTTCACCCCTCCACTTT; cdr3_aa: CASRTGGSSPLHF
j_call: TRBJ2-7; clone_size: NA; d_call: TRBD1; v_call: TRBV7-6; cdr3_nt: TGTGCCAGCAGCTTGGGACAGCCCTACGAGCAGTACTTC; cdr3_aa: CASSLGQPYEQYF
j_call: TRBJ2-5; clone_size: NA; d_call: TRBD1; v_call: TRBV10-3; cdr3_nt: TGTGCCATCAGATCAGGGGGCGCAGAGACCCAGTACTTC; cdr3_aa: CAIRSGGAETQYF
j_call: TRBJ2-1; clone_size: NA; d_call: NA; v_call: TRBV19; cdr3_nt: TGTGCCAGTAGTATACAGGGTGGGAACTACAATGAGCAGTTCTTC; cdr3_aa: CASSIQGGNYNEQFF
j_call: TRBJ1-1; clone_size: NA; d_call: NA; v_call: TRBV4-3; cdr3_nt: TGCGCCAGCAGCCTACGGACAGAAGCGGCTGAAGCTTTCTTT; cdr3_aa: CASSLRTEAAEAFF
j_call: TRBJ2-3; clone_size: NA; d_call: TRBD2; v_call: TRBV5-4; cdr3_nt: TGTGCCAGCAGCTTGGGTGGGACTAGCGGGTCCACAGATACGCAGTATTTT; cdr3_aa: CASSLGGTSGSTDTQYF
j_call: TRBJ2-3; clone_size: NA; d_call: NA; v_call: TRBV10-3; cdr3_nt: TGTGCCATCAGTGCCACGGGGGGCACAGATACGCAGTATTTT; cdr3_aa: CAISATGGTDTQYF
j_call: TRBJ1-6; clone_size: NA; d_call: NA; v_call: TRBV7-9; cdr3_nt: TGTGCCAGCAGCCACCGACGAGATTCACCCCTCCACTTT; cdr3_aa: CASSHRRDSPLHF
j_call: TRBJ1-2; clone_size: NA; d_call: NA; v_call: TRBV28; cdr3_nt: TGTGCCAGCAGTTCTACCCTGGACAGTTCTGGCTACACCTTC; cdr3_aa: CASSSTLDSSGYTF
j_call: TRBJ2-2; clone_size: once; d_call: TRBD2; v_call: TRBV4-3; cdr3_nt: TGCGCCAGCAGCCAAGTTTATAGCGGGAGCACCGGGGAGCTGTTTTTT; cdr3_aa: CASSQVYSGSTGELFF
j_call: TRBJ2-5; clone_size: NA; d_call: NA; v_call: TRBV7-7; cdr3_nt: TGTGCCAGCAGCTTACCTAGCACTAAAGGTGAGACCCAGTACTTC; cdr3_aa: CASSLPSTKGETQYF
j_call: TRBJ1-1; clone_size: NA; d_call: NA; v_call: TRBV2; cdr3_nt: TGTGCCAGCAGGGGGACGGCGAACACTGAAGCTTTCTTT; cdr3_aa: CASRGTANTEAFF
j_call: TRBJ2-1; clone_size: NA; d_call: TRBD2; v_call: TRBV5-1; cdr3_nt: TGCGCCAGCAGCTTGCTAGCGGGAGGTTTCAATGAGCAGTTCTTC; cdr3_aa: CASSLLAGGFNEQFF
j_call: TRBJ2-7; clone_size: NA; d_call: TRBD1; v_call: TRBV7-9; cdr3_nt: TGTGCCAGCAGCACCTCGGGACAGGGGTTCGAGCAGTACTTC; cdr3_aa: CASSTSGQGFEQYF
j_call: TRBJ2-7; clone_size: NA; d_call: TRBD2; v_call: TRBV11-1; cdr3_nt: TGTGCCAGCAGCTTCAGCGGGAGTCGATACGAGCAGTACTTC; cdr3_aa: CASSFSGSRYEQYF
j_call: TRBJ2-2; clone_size: NA; d_call: TRBD2; v_call: TRBV4-1; cdr3_nt: TGCGCCAGCAGACACCCAGCGGGAACCGGGGGGCTGTTTTTT; cdr3_aa: CASRHPAGTGGLFF
j_call: TRBJ2-7; clone_size: NA; d_call: TRBD2; v_call: TRBV28; cdr3_nt: TGTGCCAGCAGCCTATTAGCGGGAGTCCACGAGCAGTACTTC; cdr3_aa: CASSLLAGVHEQYF
j_call: TRBJ2-5; clone_size: NA; d_call: NA; v_call: TRBV5-4; cdr3_nt: TGTGCCAGCAGCTTCAGGGGTCAAGAGACCCAGTACTTC; cdr3_aa: CASSFRGQETQYF
j_call: TRBJ1-3; clone_size: once; d_call: NA; v_call: TRBV5-1; cdr3_nt: TGCGCCAGCAGCTTAGGCCCAGCAGGGGCTGGAAACACCATATATTTT; cdr3_aa: CASSLGPAGAGNTIYF
j_call: TRBJ2-1; clone_size: NA; d_call: NA; v_call: TRBV5-6; cdr3_nt: TGTGCCAGCCGAACCTACAATGAGCAGTTCTTC; cdr3_aa: CASRTYNEQFF
j_call: TRBJ2-3; clone_size: once; d_call: NA; v_call: TRBV7-2; cdr3_nt: TGTGCCAGCAGCTCTGCAACCACAGATACGCAGTATTTT; cdr3_aa: CASSSATTDTQYF
j_call: TRBJ1-3; clone_size: once; d_call: TRBD1; v_call: TRBV19; cdr3_nt: TGTGCCAGTAGTGCCCGGGACAGGTCATTCTTCTCTGGAAACACCATATATTTT; cdr3_aa: CASSARDRSFFSGNTIYF
j_call: TRBJ2-1; clone_size: NA; d_call: NA; v_call: TRBV7-2; cdr3_nt: TGTGCCAGCAGCCGGGACTTGAACGATGAGCAGTTCTTC; cdr3_aa: CASSRDLNDEQFF
j_call: TRBJ2-3; clone_size: NA; d_call: TRBD2; v_call: TRBV5-1; cdr3_nt: TGCGCCAGCAGCAATAGCGGGGGCCCCGGGGATACGCAGTATTTT; cdr3_aa: CASSNSGGPGDTQYF
j_call: TRBJ2-7; clone_size: NA; d_call: NA; v_call: TRBV28; cdr3_nt: TGTGCCAGCAACCTAGGTGGGCCAAGGGGGACCGAGCAGTACTTC; cdr3_aa: CASNLGGPRGTEQYF
j_call: TRBJ2-1; clone_size: few; d_call: NA; v_call: TRBV6-1; cdr3_nt: TGTGCCAGCAGTGCGGGATTCTTCTACAATGAGCAGTTCTTC; cdr3_aa: CASSAGFFYNEQFF
j_call: TRBJ2-7; clone_size: NA; d_call: NA; v_call: TRBV4-3; cdr3_nt: TGCGCCAGCAGCCAAGATAGGAGGCAAACCTACGAGCAGTACTTC; cdr3_aa: CASSQDRRQTYEQYF
j_call: TRBJ1-3; clone_size: NA; d_call: NA; v_call: TRBV29-1; cdr3_nt: TGCAGCGGTAGGGGGGTCGGAAACACCATATATTTT; cdr3_aa: CSGRGVGNTIYF
j_call: TRBJ2-1; clone_size: NA; d_call: TRBD1; v_call: TRBV10-1; cdr3_nt: TGCGCCAATAACAAGGGACAGGGGGGTTACAATGAGCAGTTCTTC; cdr3_aa: CANNKGQGGYNEQFF
j_call: TRBJ1-5; clone_size: NA; d_call: NA; v_call: TRBV30; cdr3_nt: TGTGCCTGGAGTCCACAGTACAATCAGCCCCAGCATTTT; cdr3_aa: CAWSPQYNQPQHF